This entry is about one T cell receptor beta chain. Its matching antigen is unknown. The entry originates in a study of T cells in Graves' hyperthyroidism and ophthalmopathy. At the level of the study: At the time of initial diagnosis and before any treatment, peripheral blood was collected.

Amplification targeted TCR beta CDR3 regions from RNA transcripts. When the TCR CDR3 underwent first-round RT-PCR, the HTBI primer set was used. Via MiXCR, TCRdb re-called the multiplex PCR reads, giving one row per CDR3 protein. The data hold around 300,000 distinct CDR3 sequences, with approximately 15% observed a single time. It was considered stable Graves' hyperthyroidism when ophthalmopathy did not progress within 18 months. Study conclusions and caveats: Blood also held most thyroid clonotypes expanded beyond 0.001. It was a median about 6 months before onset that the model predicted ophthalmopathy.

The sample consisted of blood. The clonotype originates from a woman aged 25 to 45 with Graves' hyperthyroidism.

This chain's CDR3 is CASSPNEGVLGYTEAFF. The CDR3 DNA follows: TGTGCCAGCAGCCCAAACGAGGGAGTTCTGGGGTACACTGAAGCTTTCTTT. The chain couples TRBV5-5 to TRBJ1-1, with D hard to call. The CDR3 has 17 amino acids. From germline, CDR1 is SGHKS and CDR2 YYEKEE (reference sequence). V lost 4 bases to trimming and J lost 3 bases, with 22 bases between them.